These 17 T cell receptor beta chains were all obtained from the same sample, sequenced in a study of beta chain features in type 1 diabetes. Study-wide points: All four CD4+ subsets of Type 1 diabetes patients contained TCRB CDR3s that were moderately but significantly shorter.

Their antigens remain unidentified. The investigators reverse transcribed all of the isolated RNA, so they sequenced expressed TCRB transcripts. The method was immunoSEQ multiplex PCR; TCRdb's version includes in-frame clones alone and lacks a portion of them. The data show roughly 340,000 clones, with roughly an eighth seen just once and around 0.0099% held by the top ten. The sequenced sample consisted of naive CD4+ T cells from blood. The origin of the receptors is a woman under 30 with type 1 diabetes.

This clone has more than one count but fewer than ten. The V gene is TRBV7-2, the J gene TRBJ1-5; D call uncertain. The V end was cut by 2 bases, the J end by 6 bases, with 8 bases between. The CDR3 is 13 amino acids. Germline CDR1 reads SGHTA; CDR2 reads FQGNSA. The DNA for the CDR3 is TGTGCCAGCAGCTTATCCGAGGGTCAGCCCCAGCATTTT. It is translated as CASSLSEGQPQHF.

There are a few counts of this clone. The chain employs TRBV7-2 and TRBJ2-3, with D perhaps matching TRBD2 (6 bases). This CDR3 region has 16 residues. Trimming took off 4 bases at V and 0 bases at J, with 14 bases between the two ends. Germline CDR1 reads SGHTA; CDR2 reads FQGNSA. In nucleotides, the CDR3 is TGTGCCAGCAGCTCTCTAGCGCGTTCTAGCACAGATACGCAGTATTTT. It codes for CASSSLARSSTDTQYF.

The chain recombines TRBV29-1 with TRBJ2-2, with D possibly being TRBD2 (5 bases). The CDR3 consists of 14 residues. Looked up from germline, CDR1 is SQVTM and CDR2 is ANQGSEA. The V end lost 4 bases, the J end lost 2 bases, and 11 bases lay between the germline ends. The CDR3 DNA reads TGCAGCGTTGCCGGCGGGTCCAACACCGGGGAGCTGTTTTTT. It encodes CSVAGGSNTGELFF.

This clone has more than one count but fewer than ten. The rearrangement links TRBV6-6 to TRBJ2-1, with 8 bases that match TRBD1. Trimming removed 2 bases from V and 5 bases from J; junction bases left unmatched: 2. Germline loops: CDR1 MNHNY, CDR2 SVGAGI (reference sequence). The CDR3 is 14 amino acids. DNA for the CDR3: TGTGCCAGCAGTTACCCGACAGGGGACAATGAGCAGTTCTTC. Translated: CASSYPTGDNEQFF.

Remarks on this clone: Within the sample, other DNA sequences also encode this same CDR3. This chain links TRBV18 with TRBJ1-5; no reliable D call. This CDR3 region has 14 residues. V dropped 3 bases and J dropped 1 base, with 7 bases sitting between them. Germline V CDR1 and CDR2: KGHSH, LQKENI. The CDR3 DNA reads as TGTGCCAGCTCACCCAGGTACAGCAATCAGCCCCAGCATTTT. Translated: CASSPRYSNQPQHF.

This clone was seen just once. V usage is TRBV30 and J usage is TRBJ2-7; 11 nucleotides line up with TRBD1. Germline CDR1 and CDR2: GTSNPN and SVGIG (reference sequence). V lost 4 bases to trimming and J lost 9 bases; unmatched junction nucleotides: 11. The CDR3 sequence is 14 residues long. The CDR3: CAWTRTGGVVGQYF. In nucleotides, the CDR3 is TGTGCCTGGACGCGGACAGGGGGCGTCGTTGGGCAGTACTTC.

This clone was seen a handful of times. The V call is TRBV19, the J call TRBJ2-6; TRBD1 matches 7 bases. V lost 6 bases, J lost 1 base, and 3 bases stayed unmatched. CDR3 length equals 15 residues. Germline V gives CDR1 LNHDA, CDR2 SQIVND (reference sequence). This CDR3 is CASSTGDSGANVLTF. The CDR3 DNA is TGTGCCAGTAGCACAGGGGATTCTGGGGCCAACGTCCTGACTTTC.

The chain employs TRBV10-3 and TRBJ2-6; 14 bases align to TRBD2. The CDR3 consists of 16 residues. Germline-derived CDR1 and CDR2 are ENHRY and SYGVKD. The V segment lost 10 bases and the J segment 4 bases; nucleotides outside the gene matches: 6. CDR3 in amino acids: CATSGLAGVGANVLTF. CDR3 bases: TGTGCCACCTCGGGACTAGCGGGAGTCGGGGCCAACGTCCTGACTTTC.

A few counts support this clone. The rearrangement links TRBV2 to TRBJ2-2; possible D gene TRBD1, 7 bases. Trimming cost V 3 bases and J 3 bases, with 11 bases left between them. Germline CDR1 reads SNHLY; CDR2 reads FYNNEI. The CDR3 consists of 15 residues. CDR3 bases: TGTGCCAGCAGTGAGGAGGGGGCGGACACCGGGGAGCTGTTTTTT. It encodes CASSEEGADTGELFF.

V usage is TRBV7-9 and J usage is TRBJ2-5, with 9 nucleotides matching TRBD2. The germline V gene encodes CDR1 SEHNR and CDR2 FQNEAQ (reference sequence). The CDR3 has 14 amino acids. The junction had 7 bases not matched to a gene; V was cut back by 6 bases and J by 5 bases. The CDR3 nucleotides read TGTGCCAGCAGAAGTAGCGGGGGAGTTGAGACCCAGTACTTC. It yields the protein CASRSSGGVETQYF.

This clone was seen a handful of times. The chain carries TRBV5-6 and TRBJ2-3; 13 bases agree with TRBD2. Trimming cost V 5 bases and J 2 bases; bases outside gene matches: 2. Looked up from germline, CDR1 is SGHDT and CDR2 is YYEEEE. The CDR3 totals 15 residues. This chain's CDR3 is CASRGLAGPTDTQYF. CDR3 bases: TGTGCCAGCAGGGGACTAGCGGGACCCACAGATACGCAGTATTTT.

This clone was seen only a few times. In DNA, the CDR3 is TGTGCCAGCAGCCGACTAGCGGGAGTTCGTCAAGAGACCCAGTACTTC. This codes for CASSRLAGVRQETQYF. The chain carries TRBV14 and TRBJ2-5; the match to TRBD2 covers 12 bases. Trimming at V came to 4 bases and at J to 2 bases, leaving 5 bases not matched to a gene. Germline lookup yields CDR1 SGHDN and CDR2 FVKESK. CDR3 size: 16 residues.

A few counts support this clone. The chain links TRBV15 to TRBJ2-3; D is possibly TRBD1 (5 bases). Trimming took 8 bases from V and 1 from J, leaving 13 bases between them. The CDR3 spans 14 residues. The germline V gene has CDR1 LNHNV and CDR2 YYDKDF (reference sequence). As DNA, the CDR3 is TGTGCCACCGCATTGGGGCAGGGCACAGATACGCAGTATTTT. This translates into CATALGQGTDTQYF.

This clone was counted between two and nine times. The gene calls are TRBV12-5 and TRBJ1-1; tentative D call: TRBD1 (6 bases). Looked up from germline, CDR1 is LGHNT and CDR2 is FRNRAP. Deletions cut 1 base from V and 6 bases from J, with 12 bases between. This CDR3 region has 14 residues. CDR3 residues: CASGLEGGIAEAFF. In DNA, the CDR3 is TGTGCTAGTGGTTTGGAAGGGGGTATCGCTGAAGCTTTCTTT.

The rearrangement uses TRBV14 and TRBJ2-1, with 7 bases matching TRBD2. Trimming cost V 5 bases and J 0 bases; bases outside gene matches: 10. The germline V gene encodes CDR1 SGHDN and CDR2 FVKESK. This CDR3 is 17 amino acids long. The CDR3 region is CASSAFLGGSSYNEQFF. DNA of the CDR3: TGTGCCAGCAGCGCCTTTTTGGGGGGGAGCTCCTACAATGAGCAGTTCTTC.

There are a few counts of this clone. The rearrangement links TRBV23-1 to TRBJ2-7; weak D call: TRBD1 (6 bases). TRBV23-1 is labeled an ORF, and its function is uncertain. Trimming took 4 bases from V and 3 from J, leaving 10 bases between them. This CDR3 comprises 13 residues. As DNA, the CDR3 is TGCGCCAGCAGTCCGGGACAACGCTACGAGCAGTACTTC. Its translation: CASSPGQRYEQYF.

In its sample, this clone was seen a few times. This rearrangement joins TRBV9 to TRBJ1-4; D gene uncertain. Per germline, CDR1 SGDLS and CDR2 YYNGEE. This CDR3 region has 13 residues. V was trimmed by 4 bases and J by 4 bases, leaving 8 bases between them. CDR3: CASSPSGNEKLFF. In DNA form, the CDR3 reads TGTGCCAGCAGCCCGAGTGGTAATGAAAAACTGTTTTTT.